The source of this T cell receptor (beta chain) is a study of blood T cell repertoires in COVID-19. Across the whole study: Material from acute and convalescent COVID-19 was sourced from the United States, Italy and Spain. Sources were T cells, B-cell-depleted T cells, or PBMCs; the material itself was cDNA or gDNA.

Source study methods: Cell counts per sample came from amplifying reference gene primers. Clones were read by immunoSEQ multiplex PCR, and TCRdb kept only the in-frame ones, dropping some. The V and J calls and the clone size are those of that table, but D and trimming were determined from the DNA. The repertoire consists of over 150,000 clones, with 75% to 90% occurring once and the leading ten covering 1.1%. Germline CDR1 is SQVTM and CDR2 is ANQGSEA. The CDR3 loop spans 15 amino acids. Trimming at V came to 1 base and at J to 8 bases, leaving 10 bases not matched to a gene. Sequenced: peripheral blood. The sequence was obtained from a man aged 30 to 39 with acute or convalescent COVID-19. This chain links TRBV29-1 with TRBJ2-2; 7 nucleotides align to TRBD1. DNA of the CDR3: TGCAGCGTTGAAGTAGGGGGCCAAGGGCTTGGGGAGCTGTTTTTT. Residues: CSVEVGGQGLGELFF.